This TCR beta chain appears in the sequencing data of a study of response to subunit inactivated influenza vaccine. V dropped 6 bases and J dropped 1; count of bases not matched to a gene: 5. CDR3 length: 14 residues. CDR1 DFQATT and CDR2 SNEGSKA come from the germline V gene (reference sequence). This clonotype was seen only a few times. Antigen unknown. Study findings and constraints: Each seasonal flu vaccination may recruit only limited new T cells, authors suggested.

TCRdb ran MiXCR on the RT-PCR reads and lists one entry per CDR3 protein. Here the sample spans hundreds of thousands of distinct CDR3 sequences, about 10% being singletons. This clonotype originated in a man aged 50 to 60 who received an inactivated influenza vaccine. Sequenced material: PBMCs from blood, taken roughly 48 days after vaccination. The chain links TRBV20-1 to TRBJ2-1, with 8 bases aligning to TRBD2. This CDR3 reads CSAGSGISYNEQFF. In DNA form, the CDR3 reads TGCAGTGCCGGTAGCGGGATTTCCTACAATGAGCAGTTCTTC.